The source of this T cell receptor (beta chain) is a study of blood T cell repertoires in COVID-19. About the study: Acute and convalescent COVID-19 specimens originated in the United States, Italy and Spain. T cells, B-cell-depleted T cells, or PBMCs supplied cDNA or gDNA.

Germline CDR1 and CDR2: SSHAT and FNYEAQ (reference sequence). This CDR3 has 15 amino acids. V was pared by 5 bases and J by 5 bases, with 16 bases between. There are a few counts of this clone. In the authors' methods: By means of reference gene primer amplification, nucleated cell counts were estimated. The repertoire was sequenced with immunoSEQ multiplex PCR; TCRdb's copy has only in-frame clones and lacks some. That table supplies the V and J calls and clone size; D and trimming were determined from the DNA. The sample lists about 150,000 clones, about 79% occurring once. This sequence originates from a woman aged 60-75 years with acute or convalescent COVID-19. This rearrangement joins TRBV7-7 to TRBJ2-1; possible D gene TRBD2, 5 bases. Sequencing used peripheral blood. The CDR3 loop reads CASSPDYTINNEQFF. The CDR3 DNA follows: TGTGCCAGCAGCCCCGACTACACAATAAACAATGAGCAGTTCTTC.